These 29 T cell receptor beta chains were sequenced from one sample in a study of blood T cell repertoires in COVID-19. Sequencing was performed with immunoSEQ multiplex PCR; in TCRdb, only in-frame clones are kept and a portion is missing. Here the sample spans about 190,000 clones, almost 85% being singletons. The sequenced sample consisted of peripheral blood. Source of these receptors: a woman aged 70-85 years with active or convalescent COVID-19.

The CDR3 region is CASSQYSPREQFF. The DNA of the CDR3 is TGCGCCAGCAGTCAATACAGCCCACGCGAGCAGTTCTTC. The genes are TRBV23-1 and TRBJ2-1; no clear D gene. TRBV23-1 is an open reading frame, and its role is uncertain. Trimming shortened V by 1 base and J by 10 bases, and 11 bases separated the two germline ends. CDR3 length: 13 amino acids.

The chain uses TRBV10-1 and TRBJ2-5; a weak D match, TRBD1 (6 bases). V lost 6 bases and J lost 1, with 12 bases in between. The CDR3 is 14 residues long. Germline CDR1 reads WNHNN; CDR2 reads SYGVQD (reference sequence). The CDR3 reads CASSVDRSQETQYF. The CDR3 DNA reads TGCGCCAGCAGCGTAGACAGGTCCCAAGAGACCCAGTACTTC.

The chain carries TRBV5-1 and TRBJ2-5; 8 bases fit TRBD2. Germline V gene data show CDR1 as SGHRS and CDR2 as YFSETQ. J lost 1 base, V lost 5 bases, and 4 bases had no gene match. CDR3 length: 14 amino acids. As DNA, the CDR3 is TGCGCCAGCAGTCGGGGGGGTACCCAAGAGACCCAGTACTTC. Its protein product is CASSRGGTQETQYF.

V is TRBV27 and J is TRBJ2-3, with D tentatively TRBD2 (6 bases). In germline, CDR1 is MNHEY, CDR2 SMNVEV (reference sequence). CDR3 length: 15 amino acids. Deletions cut 2 bases from V and 3 bases from J, with 12 bases between. Here the CDR3 reads CASSLDGSRTDTQYF. In DNA, the CDR3 is TGTGCCAGCAGTTTAGACGGGAGTAGGACAGATACGCAGTATTTT.

This chain connects TRBV6-5 to TRBJ1-2; 9 nucleotides line up with TRBD1. Germline V gene lookup returns CDR1 MNHEY and CDR2 SVGAGI. With V trimmed by 5 bases and J by 7 bases, 2 bases remained unmatched. The CDR3 length is 12 residues. DNA of the CDR3: TGTGCCAGCAGTCGACAGGGGGGTGGCTACACCTTC. It codes for CASSRQGGGYTF.

Turning to this clone: Other DNA sequences of this sample code for an identical CDR3. This chain connects TRBV27 to TRBJ2-4; TRBD1 aligns across 7 bases. Germline-derived CDR1 and CDR2 are MNHEY and SMNVEV (reference sequence). The V segment lost 2 bases and the J segment 1 base; nucleotides outside the gene matches: 2. CDR3 length: 15 residues. This chain's CDR3 is CASSLGTEAKNIQYF. CDR3 nucleotide sequence: TGTGCCAGCAGTTTAGGGACAGAGGCCAAAAACATTCAGTACTTC.

This clone has a handful of counts. This chain connects TRBV5-6 to TRBJ2-7; D remains unclear. Per germline, CDR1 SGHDT and CDR2 YYEEEE. Trimming left V 0 bases short and J 5 bases short, with 9 bases between. CDR3 length: 13 amino acids. CDR3 loop: CASSLVGPDEQYF. The CDR3 nucleotides read TGTGCCAGCAGCTTGGTGGGCCCCGACGAGCAGTACTTC.

The rearrangement uses TRBV29-1 and TRBJ2-2, with D possibly being TRBD2 (5 bases). CDR3 size: 14 residues. CDR1 is SQVTM and CDR2 is ANQGSEA in the germline V gene. V lost 5 bases and J 5 bases, leaving 15 bases between the germline ends. The CDR3 protein is CSVRSGLGTGELFF. The CDR3 nucleotides are TGCAGCGTTCGCAGCGGTTTGGGGACCGGGGAGCTGTTTTTT.

The chain carries TRBV19 and TRBJ2-5; 8 bases line up with TRBD2. From germline, CDR1 is LNHDA and CDR2 SQIVND (reference sequence). Germline trimming cut 10 bases from V and 4 bases from J; bases unmatched to any gene: 2. The CDR3 spans 11 residues. For the CDR3, the DNA is TGTGCCACGGGGACTAGAGAGACCCAGTACTTC. Amino acids: CATGTRETQYF.

This rearrangement joins TRBV6-2 or TRBV6-3 to TRBJ1-2, with 8 bases lining up with TRBD1. This CDR3 has 18 amino acids. Trimming at V came to 6 bases and at J to 7 bases, leaving 22 bases not matched to a gene. CDR1 and CDR2 from the germline V gene are MNHEY and SVGEGT. CDR3 sequence: CASSMMTIGTGYPRGYTF. In DNA, the CDR3 is TGTGCCAGCAGCATGATGACGATCGGGACAGGCTATCCGCGTGGCTACACCTTC.

This rearrangement joins TRBV5-6 to TRBJ1-1; no reliable D call. V was shortened by 0 bases and J by 2 bases, with 8 bases between the two germline ends. CDR3 length: 14 residues. CDR1 and CDR2 from the germline V gene are SGHDT and YYEEEE. The CDR3 region has the DNA TGTGCCAGCAGCTTGGTTTATCCTAACACTGAAGCTTTCTTT. Its translation: CASSLVYPNTEAFF.

The rearrangement links TRBV5-1 to TRBJ1-5; D is perhaps TRBD1 (5 bases). CDR1 is SGHRS, CDR2 YFSETQ, per germline. Trimming shortened V by 0 bases and J by 0 bases, and 7 bases separated the two germline ends. The CDR3 is 15 residues long. CDR3 sequence reads: CASSLEGYSNQPQHF. In DNA, the CDR3 is TGCGCCAGCAGCTTGGAGGGGTATAGCAATCAGCCCCAGCATTTT.

This clone was recorded once. CDR3 coding DNA: TGTGCCAGCAGCGACAGGGGGCTTAATTCACCCCTCCACTTT. Its translation: CASSDRGLNSPLHF. The V and J genes are TRBV5-6 and TRBJ1-6, with 10 bases matching TRBD1. Germline CDR1 is SGHDT and CDR2 is YYEEEE. This CDR3 has 14 residues. The V gene end was trimmed by 4 bases and the J gene end by 6 bases; junction bases not matched to a gene: 1. Using reference TRBV5-6 and TRBJ1-6 for the parts outside the CDR3, the full variable domain is DAGVTQSPTHLIKTRGQQVTLRCSPKSGHDTVSWYQQALGQGPQFIFQYYEEEERQRGNFPDRFSGHQFPNYSSELNVNALLLGDSALYLCASSDRGLNSPLHFGNGTRLTVT.

The gene calls are TRBV6-5 and TRBJ1-6, with D uncertain. Germline assignment: CDR1 MNHEY and CDR2 SVGAGI. The V end was cut by 2 bases, the J end by 6 bases, with 8 bases between. The CDR3 sequence is 14 residues long. The CDR3 DNA reads as TGTGCCAGCAGTTACGGCAGCGTTAATTCACCCCTCCACTTT. Translation: CASSYGSVNSPLHF.

A note on this clone: The CDR3 does not close with the conserved phenylalanine or tryptophan, likely indicating a read error. V is TRBV19 and J is TRBJ1-1, with D hard to call. V lost 4 bases to trimming and J lost 1 base, with 7 bases between them. The CDR3 is 13 residues long. Per germline, CDR1 LNHDA and CDR2 SQIVND (reference sequence). The CDR3 reads CASSRRENTEAFL. CDR3 bases: TGTGCCAGTAGTAGAAGGGAGAACACTGAAGCTTTCCTT.

The chain carries TRBV3-1 (or the pseudogene TRBV3-2) and TRBJ2-6, with no clear D. The CDR3 extends over 15 amino acids. V lost 2 bases to trimming and J lost 8 bases, with 13 bases between them. From germline, CDR1 is LGHDT and CDR2 YNNKEL (reference sequence). CDR3: CASSQIRGETNVLTF. The CDR3 bases are TGTGCCAGCAGCCAAATTAGAGGAGAAACCAACGTCCTGACTTTC.

The V gene is TRBV5-5, the J gene TRBJ2-7, with a weak D call TRBD2 (6 bases). Germline loops: CDR1 SGHKS, CDR2 YYEKEE (reference sequence). The V end lost 2 bases, the J end lost 4 bases, and 10 bases lay between the germline ends. This CDR3 region has 13 residues. The CDR3 spells CASSFRERYEQYF. DNA for the CDR3: TGTGCCAGCAGCTTCCGGGAGAGGTACGAGCAGTACTTC.

The V gene is TRBV2, the J gene TRBJ2-1; 8 bases line up with TRBD1. The junction had 31 bases not matched to a gene; V was cut back by 8 bases and J by 10 bases. Germline V gene lookup returns CDR1 SNHLY and CDR2 FYNNEI. The CDR3 consists of 20 residues. In DNA form, the CDR3 reads TGTGCCAGCGCAAAAGACCAGGGGGCGCTGACCGGAGCACTCATTCAGGAGCAGTTCTTC. Protein product: CASAKDQGALTGALIQEQFF.

In nucleotides, the CDR3 is TGTGCCAGCAGCTTGGAGCTTAGTCCAGGTTCGAATGGCTACACCTTC. Amino acid sequence: CASSLELSPGSNGYTF. V usage is TRBV5-6 and J usage is TRBJ1-2; D unclear. Germline values: CDR1 SGHDT, CDR2 YYEEEE. CDR3 length: 16 amino acids. V lost 0 bases and J lost 6, with 18 bases in between.

This clone was counted a single time. This rearrangement joins TRBV6-5 to TRBJ2-7, with a weak D call TRBD2 (5 bases). Trimming removed 6 bases from V and 7 bases from J, with 16 bases in between. CDR1 is MNHEY and CDR2 is SVGAGI in the germline V gene. CDR3 length: 13 residues. CDR3 bases: TGTGCCAGCAGGCGAGACTCGAGAGGGGAGCAGTACTTC. This gives the protein CASRRDSRGEQYF.

The chain combines TRBV25-1 with TRBJ1-1; the D gene is possibly TRBD1 (6 bases). Germline V gene data show CDR1 as MGHDK and CDR2 as SYGVNS. This CDR3 contains 14 residues. Trimming removed 8 bases from V and 1 base from J, with 14 bases in between. CDR3 sequence: CASSRGGKNTEAFF. The DNA of the CDR3 is TGTGCCAGCTCCCGAGGGGGAAAGAACACTGAAGCTTTCTTT.

The gene calls are TRBV18 and TRBJ2-1; the match to TRBD2 covers 7 bases. CDR3 length: 15 residues. V gave up 1 base and J gave up 7 bases; unmatched junction bases: 7. Germline CDR1 KGHSH, CDR2 LQKENI. In nucleotides, the CDR3 is TGTGCCAGCTCACCACGTGCGGGAGATTTGAATGAGCAGTTCTTC. Translated, it gives CASSPRAGDLNEQFF.

Turning to this clone: The sample contains more than one DNA sequence encoding this CDR3. The V and J genes are TRBV3-1 (or the pseudogene TRBV3-2) and TRBJ1-5, with 8 bases aligning to TRBD1. CDR1 and CDR2 (germline): LGHDT, YNNKEL (reference sequence). The junction had 8 bases not matched to a gene; V was cut back by 3 bases and J by 4 bases. The CDR3 runs 16 residues. The CDR3 region is CASSQAGTGGNQPQHF. The DNA of the CDR3 is TGTGCCAGCAGCCAGGCCGGGACAGGAGGGAATCAGCCCCAGCATTTT.

This clone was counted between two and nine times. The rearrangement uses TRBV6-5 and TRBJ2-1, with 9 nucleotides matching TRBD1. J lost 8 bases, V lost 4 bases, and 3 bases had no gene match. The CDR3 has 13 residues. The germline V gene encodes CDR1 MNHEY and CDR2 SVGAGI. In DNA form, the CDR3 reads TGTGCCAGCAGTTGGACAGGGGTCCATGAGCAGTTCTTC. This codes for CASSWTGVHEQFF.

V and J are TRBV28 and TRBJ1-1; possible D gene TRBD1, 6 bases. Per germline, CDR1 MDHEN and CDR2 SYDVKM. V was trimmed by 7 bases and J by 3 bases, leaving 15 bases between them. This CDR3 is built from 14 residues. The CDR3 coding sequence is TGTGCCAGCACCCCTGGGGGGGCGGACACTGAAGCTTTCTTT. It yields the protein CASTPGGADTEAFF.

This sequence joins TRBV18 and TRBJ2-5, with 9 bases matching TRBD2. Per the germline V gene, CDR1 is KGHSH and CDR2 is LQKENI. The CDR3 is made up of 17 amino acids. Trimming cost V 2 bases and J 4 bases; bases outside gene matches: 11. The CDR3 spells CASSPGASGKAVETQYF. DNA for the CDR3: TGTGCCAGCTCACCAGGGGCTAGCGGGAAGGCGGTAGAGACCCAGTACTTC.

The chain uses TRBV3-1 (or the pseudogene TRBV3-2) and TRBJ2-1; TRBD2 is a possible D gene (5 bases). The CDR3 is 14 amino acids. Per the germline V gene, CDR1 is LGHDT and CDR2 is YNNKEL (reference sequence). V lost 3 bases and J 8 bases, leaving 14 bases between the germline ends. The CDR3 region is CASSHPPRADEQFF. Here the CDR3 DNA reads TGTGCCAGCAGCCACCCCCCGAGGGCCGATGAGCAGTTCTTC.

This chain uses TRBV6-6 with TRBJ2-5, with 10 bases fitting TRBD1. V lost 7 bases to trimming and J lost 4 bases; unmatched junction nucleotides: 9. This CDR3 has 15 amino acids. Germline values: CDR1 MNHNY, CDR2 SVGAGI (reference sequence). This CDR3 is CASTTRDRGGETQYF. As DNA, the CDR3 is TGTGCCAGCACGACCCGGGACAGGGGAGGAGAGACCCAGTACTTC.

The chain carries TRBV7-9 and TRBJ2-5; the D gene is possibly TRBD2 (5 bases). CDR3 length: 15 amino acids. The V end lost 3 bases, the J end lost 4 bases, and 15 bases lay between the germline ends. Germline CDR1 and CDR2: SEHNR and FQNEAQ (reference sequence). The CDR3: CASSFLVGEGETQYF. CDR3 sequence (DNA): TGTGCCAGCAGCTTCTTAGTGGGAGAGGGAGAGACCCAGTACTTC.